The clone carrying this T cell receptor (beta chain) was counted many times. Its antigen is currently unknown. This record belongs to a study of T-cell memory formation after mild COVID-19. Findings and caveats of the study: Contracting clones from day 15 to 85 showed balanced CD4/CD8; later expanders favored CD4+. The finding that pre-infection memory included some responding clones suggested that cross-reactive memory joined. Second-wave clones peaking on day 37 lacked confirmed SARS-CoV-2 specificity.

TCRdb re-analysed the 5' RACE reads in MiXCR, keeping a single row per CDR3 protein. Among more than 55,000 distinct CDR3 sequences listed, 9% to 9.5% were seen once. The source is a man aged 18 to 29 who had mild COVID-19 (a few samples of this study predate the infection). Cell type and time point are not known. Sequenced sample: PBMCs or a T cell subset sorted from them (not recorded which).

The DNA of the CDR3 is TGTGCCAGCAGCGTTAGCGGGGGGGCATTCGTGGATGAGCAGTTCTTC. Protein sequence: CASSVSGGAFVDEQFF. The chain joins TRBV9 to TRBJ2-1, with TRBD2 matching 11 bases. The CDR3 runs 16 residues. With V trimmed by 2 bases and J by 8 bases, 9 bases remained unmatched. The germline gives CDR1 SGDLS, CDR2 YYNGEE.